The 18 T cell receptor beta chains below all came from one sample that was sequenced in a study of T cell responses to AZD1222 COVID-19 vaccine. Clones were sequenced by immunoSEQ multiplex PCR, and TCRdb holds only the in-frame ones, with some missing. The table records about 68,000 clones, 60% to 85% of them present only once. The sample in question was peripheral blood, obtained on day 0 of AZD1222 vaccination. Every receptor here comes from an adult in good health.

The chain carries TRBV12-5 and TRBJ1-5, with D uncertain. The germline CDR1 and CDR2 sequences are LGHNT and FRNRAP. V was trimmed by 2 bases and J by 2 bases, leaving 7 bases between them. The CDR3 is 14 residues long. CDR3 bases: TGTGCTAGTGGTTTGAATAGGCGCAATCAGCCCCAGCATTTT. Residues: CASGLNRRNQPQHF.

The J gene is TRBJ2-1, the V gene TRBV18; no reliable D call. This CDR3 region has 11 residues. Germline CDR1 reads KGHSH; CDR2 reads LQKENI. V dropped 8 bases and J dropped 2 bases, with 4 bases sitting between them. As DNA, the CDR3 is TGTGCCAGCCAAGCCTACAATGAGCAGTTCTTC. This sequence encodes CASQAYNEQFF.

The chain combines TRBV5-4 with TRBJ2-1; D ambiguous. V lost 4 bases to trimming and J lost 4 bases, with 6 bases between them. From germline, CDR1 is SGHNT and CDR2 YYREEE (reference sequence). CDR3 length: 12 amino acids. CDR3 loop: CASSNTYNEQFF. CDR3 sequence (DNA): TGTGCCAGCAGCAACACATACAATGAGCAGTTCTTC. Full variable domain (missing parts from reference TRBV5-4 and TRBJ2-1): ETGVTQSPTHLIKTRGQQVTLRCSSQSGHNTVSWYQQALGQGPQFIFQYYREEENGRGNFPPRFSGLQFPNYSSELNVNALELDDSALYLCASSNTYNEQFFGPGTRLTVL.

This chain joins TRBV30 and TRBJ2-5; the D gene is possibly TRBD2 (5 bases). V was trimmed by 8 bases and J by 4 bases, leaving 14 bases between them. CDR3 size: 12 residues. Per the germline V gene, CDR1 is GTSNPN and CDR2 is SVGIG (reference sequence). CDR3 coding DNA: TGTGCCAGGTCGGGGTTTCGAGAGACCCAGTACTTC. Its translation: CARSGFRETQYF. Full variable domain (rest looked up from reference TRBV30 and TRBJ2-5): SQTIHQWPATLVQPVGSPLSLECTVEGTSNPNLYWYRQAAGRGLQLLFYSVGIGQISSEVPQNLSASRPQDRQFILSSKKLLLSDSGFYLCARSGFRETQYFGPGTRLLVL.

This clone was counted between two and nine times. The chain has TRBV11-3 and TRBJ2-1, with 9 nucleotides matching TRBD2. Trimming removed 0 bases from V and 8 bases from J; junction bases left unmatched: 8. The CDR3 covers 16 residues. Germline lookup yields CDR1 SGHNT and CDR2 YENEEA. This CDR3 reads CASSLDGRGGRDEQFF. In nucleotides, the CDR3 is TGTGCCAGCAGCTTAGATGGGCGGGGGGGCCGTGATGAGCAGTTCTTC.

The chain joins TRBV19 to TRBJ1-2, with 7 bases fitting TRBD1. The V gene end was trimmed by 5 bases and the J gene end by 8 bases; junction bases not matched to a gene: 8. Germline loops: CDR1 LNHDA, CDR2 SQIVND (reference sequence). CDR3 length: 13 residues. The chain's CDR3 is CASSALQGNGYTF. The CDR3 region has the DNA TGTGCCAGTAGTGCATTACAGGGGAACGGCTACACCTTC.

The chain links TRBV27 to TRBJ1-6, with a possible D match to TRBD1 (6 bases). CDR3 size: 15 residues. Germline V gene data show CDR1 as MNHEY and CDR2 as SMNVEV (reference sequence). Trimming stripped 5 bases from V and 5 bases from J, with 13 bases between. The CDR3 nucleotides read TGTGCCAGCAGTCAGGACAGCTCAAATAATTCACCCCTCCACTTT. This codes for CASSQDSSNNSPLHF.

The rearrangement uses TRBV5-4 and TRBJ1-2; possibly TRBD1 for D (6 bases). V lost 4 bases and J 3 bases, leaving 16 bases between the germline ends. CDR1 is SGHNT, CDR2 YYREEE, per germline (reference sequence). This CDR3 has 15 residues. CDR3 sequence: CASSPRGGIDYGYTF. In DNA form, the CDR3 reads TGTGCCAGCAGCCCGAGAGGGGGGATTGACTATGGCTACACCTTC. The full variable domain, completed using reference TRBV5-4 and TRBJ1-2, is ETGVTQSPTHLIKTRGQQVTLRCSSQSGHNTVSWYQQALGQGPQFIFQYYREEENGRGNFPPRFSGLQFPNYSSELNVNALELDDSALYLCASSPRGGIDYGYTFGSGTRLTVV.

The table lists this clone with many counts. CDR3 in amino acids: CASSLQGRRNSPLHF. CDR3 nucleotides: TGTGCCAGCAGCCTTCAGGGGAGACGTAATTCACCCCTCCACTTT. J is TRBJ1-6 and V is TRBV7-9, with D perhaps matching TRBD1 (6 bases). V was shortened by 5 bases and J by 6 bases, with 14 bases between the two germline ends. The germline V gene has CDR1 SEHNR and CDR2 FQNEAQ (reference sequence). The CDR3 is 15 residues long.

This clone has only a few counts. This chain uses TRBV5-1 with TRBJ1-6; D gene ambiguous. The CDR3 loop spans 15 amino acids. V was cut by 0 bases and J by 6 bases, with 10 bases left in between. Looked up from germline, CDR1 is SGHRS and CDR2 is YFSETQ. CDR3 amino acids: CASSLESSSNSPLHF. The CDR3 coding sequence is TGCGCCAGCAGCTTGGAAAGTTCAAGTAATTCACCCCTCCACTTT.

Comment on this clone: The same CDR3 arises from other DNA sequences in this sample as well. CDR3 DNA: TGTGCCAGCAGTTACAGGGGAAGTGGGGCCAACGTCCTGACTTTC. Amino acid sequence: CASSYRGSGANVLTF. The chain recombines TRBV6-2 or TRBV6-3 with TRBJ2-6, with D possibly TRBD1 on 5 matching bases. V lost 2 bases and J lost 3, with 8 bases in between. CDR1 is MNHEY and CDR2 is SVGEGT in the germline V gene. This CDR3 has 15 residues.

CDR3 region: CATSGLLDTDTQYF. The DNA for the CDR3 is TGTGCCACCAGTGGTCTCCTAGACACAGATACGCAGTATTTT. The gene calls are TRBV24-1 and TRBJ2-3; no reliable D call. The germline V and J ends were trimmed by 5 bases and 2 bases, with 10 bases remaining between them. The CDR3 has 14 amino acids. Germline-derived CDR1 and CDR2 are KGHDR and SFDVKD.

The gene calls are TRBV9 and TRBJ2-1; TRBD2 matches at 9 bases. Unmatched junction bases numbered 10, after V lost 2 bases and J lost 7 bases. The CDR3 consists of 16 residues. Per the germline V gene, CDR1 is SGDLS and CDR2 is YYNGEE. The CDR3, as DNA: TGTGCCAGCAGCGTTATTAGCGGGGGCCTACCTAATGAGCAGTTCTTC. Translating gives CASSVISGGLPNEQFF.

V gene TRBV6-5 combines with J gene TRBJ1-3; D not certain. The CDR3 runs 14 residues. Germline-derived CDR1 and CDR2 are MNHEY and SVGAGI. V lost 0 bases, J lost 0 bases, and 3 bases lay in between. CDR3 protein: CASSYSNSGNTIYF. As DNA, the CDR3 is TGTGCCAGCAGTTACTCTAACTCTGGAAACACCATATATTTT.

V gene TRBV18 combines with J gene TRBJ2-3, with 7 bases aligning to TRBD2. The CDR3 sequence is 17 residues long. Germline CDR1 reads KGHSH; CDR2 reads LQKENI. V shed 2 bases and J 2 bases; nucleotides not matched to a gene: 10. Here the CDR3 reads CASSPIQTSLNTDTQYF. The DNA for the CDR3 is TGTGCCAGCTCACCAATCCAGACTAGCTTGAACACAGATACGCAGTATTTT.

The rearrangement joins TRBV4-1 to TRBJ1-2, with D perhaps TRBD1 (6 bases). V lost 2 bases and J lost 11, with 15 bases in between. Germline lookup yields CDR1 MGHRA and CDR2 YSYEKL. The CDR3 sequence is 13 residues long. The CDR3 nucleotides are TGCGCCAGCAGCCAAACCGGGACAACCCTATACACCTTC. Its translation is CASSQTGTTLYTF.

For this clone: Other nucleotide sequences from this sample produce the same CDR3. V usage is TRBV9 and J usage is TRBJ2-7; D might be TRBD2 (7 bases). The V and J ends lost 0 bases and 5 bases respectively, with 18 bases between them. Germline CDR1 is SGDLS and CDR2 is YYNGEE. The CDR3 contains 16 residues. CDR3 region: CASSVEGGWAPHEQYF. The CDR3 DNA is TGTGCCAGCAGCGTAGAGGGGGGGTGGGCTCCCCACGAGCAGTACTTC.

The chain recombines TRBV12-5 with TRBJ2-3; possibly TRBD1 for D (6 bases). The CDR3 has 16 amino acids. V dropped 5 bases and J dropped 0 bases, with 15 bases sitting between them. Per the germline V gene, CDR1 is LGHNT and CDR2 is FRNRAP. CDR3 bases: TGTGCTAGTGGTCCTGGACAGCAGACCAGCACAGATACGCAGTATTTT. It is translated as CASGPGQQTSTDTQYF. Using reference TRBV12-5 and TRBJ2-3 for the parts outside the CDR3, the full variable domain is DARVTQTPRHKVTEMGQEVTMRCQPILGHNTVFWYRQTMMQGLELLAYFRNRAPLDDSGMPKDRFSAEMPDATLATLKIQPSEPRDSAVYFCASGPGQQTSTDTQYFGPGTRLTVL.